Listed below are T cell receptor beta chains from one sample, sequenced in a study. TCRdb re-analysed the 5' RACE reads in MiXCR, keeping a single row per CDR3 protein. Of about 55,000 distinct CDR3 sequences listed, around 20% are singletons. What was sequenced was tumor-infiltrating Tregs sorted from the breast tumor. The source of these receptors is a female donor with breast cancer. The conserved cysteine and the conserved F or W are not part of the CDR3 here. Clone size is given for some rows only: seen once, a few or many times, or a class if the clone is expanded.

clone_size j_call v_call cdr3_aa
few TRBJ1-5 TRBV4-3 ASSQDNRGGQPQH
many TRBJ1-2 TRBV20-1 SARDLGRGHGGYT
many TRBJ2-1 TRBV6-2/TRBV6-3 ASEPSRTDNEQF
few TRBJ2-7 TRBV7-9 ASSWSSPYEQY
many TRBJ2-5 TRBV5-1 ASSPQGSQETQY
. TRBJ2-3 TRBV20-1 SAGQTSPDTQY
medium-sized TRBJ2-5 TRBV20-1 SASTAPRQETQY
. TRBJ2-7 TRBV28 ASTSGSSYEQY
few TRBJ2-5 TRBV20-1 SEGGGGETQY
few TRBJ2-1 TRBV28 ASSGLAAGSYNEQF
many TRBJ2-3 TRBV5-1 ASSPDREIFFTDTQY
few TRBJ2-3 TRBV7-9 ASSPPFRLGLDTQY
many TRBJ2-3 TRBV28 ASSDFQVTPTRTDTQY
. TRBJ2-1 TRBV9 ASSVQTGTGQNEQF
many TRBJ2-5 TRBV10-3 AISDFDETQY
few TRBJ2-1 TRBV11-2 ASSLDRVAEINEQF
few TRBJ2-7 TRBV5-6 ASSRQTGSSYEQY
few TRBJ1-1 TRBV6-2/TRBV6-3 ASSYGGAQTEAF
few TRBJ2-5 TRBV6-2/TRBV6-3 ASSYRTGSETQY
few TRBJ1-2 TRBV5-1 ASSLLGNYGYT
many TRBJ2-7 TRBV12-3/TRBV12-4 ASSLLQSSYEQY
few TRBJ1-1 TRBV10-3 AIRLQGANTEAF
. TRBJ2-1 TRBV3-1 ASSPQNGYNEQF
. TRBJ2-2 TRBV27 ASSTSGTVNTGELF
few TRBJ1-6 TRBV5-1 ASSLLWGNNSPLH
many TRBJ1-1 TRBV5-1 ASSLALEAFSEAF
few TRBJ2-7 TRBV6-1 ASGLAGPSYEQY
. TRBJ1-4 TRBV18 ASSPRDSATNEKLF
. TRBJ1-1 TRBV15 ATSFNRGITEAF
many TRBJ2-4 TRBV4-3 ASSQNTGTIQY
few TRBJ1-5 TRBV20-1 SARPDSNQPQH
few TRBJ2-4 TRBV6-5 ASSYPGTGGLIQY
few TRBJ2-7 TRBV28 ASGSQHYEQY
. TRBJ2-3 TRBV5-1 ASSWDTNTDTQY
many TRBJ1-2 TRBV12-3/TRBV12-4 ASSQLHLQGARGYT
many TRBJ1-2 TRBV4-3 ASSQDLKGLFYGYT
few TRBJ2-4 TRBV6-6 ASRGTSRTRVAKNIQY
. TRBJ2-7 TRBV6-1 ASSETGGTGEQY
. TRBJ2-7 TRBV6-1 ASRYPGTSDEQY
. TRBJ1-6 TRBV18 ASSPDRGDSPLH
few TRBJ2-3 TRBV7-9 ASSLQKTLSTDTQY
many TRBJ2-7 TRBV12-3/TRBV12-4 ASSFTEGGGEQY
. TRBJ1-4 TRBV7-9 ASSSRGQGRREKLF
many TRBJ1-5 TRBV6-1 ASSESGGPQPQH
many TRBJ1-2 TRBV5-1 ASSLGPGAGYT
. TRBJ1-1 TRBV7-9 ASSLYKGDADAF
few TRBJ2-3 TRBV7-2 ASSPTLRADTQY
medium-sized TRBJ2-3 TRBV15 ATSRDGLDTQY
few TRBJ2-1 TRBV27 ASNRQGFQDEQF
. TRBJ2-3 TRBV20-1 SARDPGLSSGTDTQY
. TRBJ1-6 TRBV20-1 SAKGQGALNSLLH
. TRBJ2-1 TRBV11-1 ASSPLAGRKNEQF
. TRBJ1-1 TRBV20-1 SARVGNSMNTEAF
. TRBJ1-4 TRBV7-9 ASSLEMTNGKLF
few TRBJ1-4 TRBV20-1 SAFRTGPNEKLF
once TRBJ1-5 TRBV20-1 SASYGYSNQPQH
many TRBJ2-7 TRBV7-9 ASSSPGTGFSYEQY
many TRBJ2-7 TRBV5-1 ASSFGTVSYEQY